One sample yielded the 21 T cell receptor beta chains listed below, sequenced in a study of T cell repertoires in ileal Crohn's disease (dated by TCRdb to 2018 to 2020). Preparation of the library involved the immunoSEQ multiplex PCR assay. TCRdb limited this immuneACCESS table to in-frame rearrangements with V and J called. A share of clones is missing; checked studies link under half to unresolved V genes, and the rest is unexplained. The sample yields under 35,000 clones; 80% were counted once. Over 15% of the sample is in the top ten clones. The sample consisted of ileal tissue. These receptors were taken from an adult with Crohn's disease.

Comment on this clone: At one of its ends the junction is not consistent with the germline gene, which may arise from a read error. The V gene is TRBV19, the J gene TRBJ1-1; 7 bases are shared with TRBD1. CDR3 length equals 14 residues. Looked up from germline, CDR1 is LNHDA and CDR2 is SQIVND (reference sequence). DNA of the CDR3: TGTGCCAGTAGTATATACAGGGGCAATCCTGAGGCTTTCTTT. Residues: CASSIYRGNPEAFF. The whole variable domain, filled in from reference TRBV19 and TRBJ1-1, reads DGGITQSPKYLFRKEGQNVTLSCEQNLNHDAMYWYRQDPGQGLRLIYYSQIVNDFQKGDIAEGYSVSREKKESFPLTVTSAQKNPTAFYLCASSIYRGNPEAFFGQGTRLTVV.

The sample holds one count of this clone. The rearrangement uses TRBV27 and TRBJ2-1; 10 bases match TRBD2. Germline trimming cut 6 bases from V and 7 bases from J; bases unmatched to any gene: 9. This CDR3 has 15 amino acids. Germline V gene data show CDR1 as MNHEY and CDR2 as SMNVEV (reference sequence). The CDR3 region is CASSPLAGANNEQFF. The DNA for the CDR3 is TGTGCCAGCAGCCCGCTAGCGGGAGCTAATAATGAGCAGTTCTTC.

This chain joins TRBV7-3 and TRBJ2-4; D gene uncertain. Germline V CDR1 and CDR2: SGHTA, FQGTGA. The CDR3 spans 18 residues. V was pared by 0 bases and J by 3 bases, with 18 bases between. The CDR3 coding sequence is TGTGCCAGCAGCTTAACACGCGACCAAGAGGAAGGCAAAAACATTCAGTACTTC. This codes for CASSLTRDQEEGKNIQYF.

The chain combines TRBV7-2 with TRBJ1-5; D may be TRBD1 (6 bases). V lost 1 base, J lost 6 bases, and 16 bases lay in between. The CDR3 spans 16 residues. Germline V gives CDR1 SGHTA, CDR2 FQGNSA. CDR3 residues: CASSLVGNRDTQPQHF. The CDR3 DNA follows: TGTGCCAGCAGCTTAGTAGGGAACCGGGACACTCAGCCCCAGCATTTT.

This chain connects TRBV18 to TRBJ2-7, with TRBD2 matching 16 bases. V gave up 3 bases and J gave up 4 bases; unmatched junction bases: 6. The CDR3 sequence is 17 residues long. CDR1 and CDR2 from the germline V gene are KGHSH and LQKENI. The CDR3 region has the DNA TGTGCCAGCTCACCCGGGACTAGCGGGGGGGCCGGATACGAGCAGTACTTC. It encodes CASSPGTSGGAGYEQYF. Complete variable domain (other parts from reference TRBV18 and TRBJ2-7): NAGVMQNPRHLVRRRGQEARLRCSPMKGHSHVYWYRQLPEEGLKFMVYLQKENIIDESGMPKERFSAEFPKEGPSILRIQQVVRGDSAAYFCASSPGTSGGAGYEQYFGPGTRLTVT.

The gene calls are TRBV6-1 and TRBJ2-7; TRBD2 aligns across 9 bases. Germline CDR1 and CDR2: MNHNS and SASEGT. CDR3 length equals 15 residues. J gave up 1 base and V 11 bases, and 12 bases lay outside the gene matches. CDR3 protein: CAAQRASGESYEQYF. CDR3 coding DNA: TGTGCCGCCCAACGGGCTAGCGGGGAGTCCTACGAGCAGTACTTC.

This clone was seen more than once but under ten times. This rearrangement joins TRBV6-1 to TRBJ1-2; D is perhaps TRBD1 (5 bases). CDR1 and CDR2 from the germline V gene are MNHNS and SASEGT. V was cut by 6 bases and J by 0 bases, with 8 bases left in between. The CDR3 contains 13 residues. CDR3 residues: CASRTDSNYGYTF. In DNA form, the CDR3 reads TGTGCCAGCAGGACAGATTCTAACTATGGCTACACCTTC.

The CDR3 nucleotides read TGTGCCAGCAGCCGCCGGGCAGGGGGCTTAAACTACACCTTC. Translated, it gives CASSRRAGGLNYTF. This sequence joins TRBV7-2 and TRBJ1-2, with 8 bases matching TRBD1. Germline V gene data show CDR1 as SGHTA and CDR2 as FQGNSA. Trimming at V came to 5 bases and at J to 10 bases, leaving 12 bases not matched to a gene. The CDR3 runs to 14 residues.

This rearrangement joins TRBV4-2 to TRBJ2-3, with TRBD2 matching over 7 bases. Germline lookup yields CDR1 LGHNA and CDR2 YNFKEQ. V gave up 1 base and J gave up 0 bases; unmatched junction bases: 7. CDR3 length: 17 amino acids. The CDR3 coding sequence is TGTGCCAGCAGCCAAGCTCCTAGCGGCACTAGCACAGATACGCAGTATTTT. It encodes CASSQAPSGTSTDTQYF.

This clone has only one observation. This rearrangement joins TRBV7-3 to TRBJ1-5, with TRBD1 as a possible D gene (6 bases). The CDR3 runs 17 residues. V gave up 5 bases and J gave up 0 bases, with 17 bases separating them. Germline V gene lookup returns CDR1 SGHTA and CDR2 FQGTGA. CDR3 nucleotide sequence: TGTGCCAGCAGCCCCCCCGACAGGTTTTATAGCAATCAGCCCCAGCATTTT. Its protein product is CASSPPDRFYSNQPQHF.

This clone appeared a few times. The chain links TRBV11-2 to TRBJ2-3, with 10 nucleotides matching TRBD2. Germline CDR1 SGHAT, CDR2 FQNNGV. V dropped 5 bases and J dropped 4; count of bases not matched to a gene: 0. The length of the CDR3 is 13 residues. The CDR3 nucleotides are TGTGCCAGCAGCCTAGCGGGAGCAGATACGCAGTATTTT. Translating gives CASSLAGADTQYF.

The V gene is TRBV5-4, the J gene TRBJ2-5; TRBD1 matches 8 bases. Matching the DNA end better, TRBJ2-7 makes the J call doubtful. This CDR3 comprises 15 residues. The germline CDR1 and CDR2 sequences are SGHNT and YYREEE (reference sequence). CDR3 sequence (DNA): TGTGCCAGCAGCGGTCCGGGACAGGCCGCTTACGAGCAGTACTTC. It encodes CASSGPGQAAYEQYF.

V and J are TRBV19 and TRBJ2-7; TRBD2 is a possible D gene (7 bases). Germline V CDR1 and CDR2: LNHDA, SQIVND (reference sequence). The CDR3 length is 14 residues. Trimming took 7 bases from V and 4 from J, leaving 17 bases between them. The CDR3 region is CASMSGGGPYEQYF. In nucleotides, the CDR3 is TGTGCCAGTATGTCGGGGGGCGGACCGTACGAGCAGTACTTC.

Sample share makes this clone medium-sized. The chain joins TRBV19 to TRBJ2-2; a weak D match, TRBD1 (5 bases). Trimming cost V 3 bases and J 5 bases, with 7 bases left between them. The length of the CDR3 is 13 residues. Germline V gene lookup returns CDR1 LNHDA and CDR2 SQIVND (reference sequence). CDR3: CASSMAGTGELFF. The CDR3 DNA is TGTGCCAGTAGTATGGCAGGGACCGGGGAGCTGTTTTTT.

DNA of the CDR3: TGTGCCTGGAGTGTGTATAGCGGGAATGAGCAGTTCTTC. Encoded protein: CAWSVYSGNEQFF. This rearrangement joins TRBV30 to TRBJ2-1; 7 bases map to TRBD2. Trimming took 0 bases from V and 7 from J; bases not matched to a gene: 3. Germline loops: CDR1 GTSNPN, CDR2 SVGIG (reference sequence). The length of the CDR3 is 13 residues.

This clone has just a few counts. This chain links TRBV6-6 with TRBJ1-3, with 7 bases aligning to TRBD1. Germline trimming cut 2 bases from V and 4 bases from J; bases unmatched to any gene: 2. The CDR3 is made up of 14 amino acids. Germline values: CDR1 MNHNY, CDR2 SVGAGI (reference sequence). Here the CDR3 DNA reads TGTGCCAGCAGTTACGGGACAGAAGGAAACACCATATATTTT. Translated: CASSYGTEGNTIYF.

A note on this clone: At one end the junction does not follow the germline gene, possibly because of a read error. V usage is TRBV10-3 and J usage is TRBJ2-1; 7 bases match TRBD2. CDR1 ENHRY and CDR2 SYGVKD come from the germline V gene. CDR3 size: 14 residues. Here the CDR3 reads CAISGGLFYDEQFF. The DNA for the CDR3 is TGTGCCATCAGTGGGGGACTATTCTACGATGAGCAGTTCTTC.

The chain joins TRBV14 to TRBJ2-3, with TRBD1 matching 9 bases. Trimming removed 0 bases from V and 2 bases from J; junction bases left unmatched: 6. Germline V gene lookup returns CDR1 SGHDN and CDR2 FVKESK. This CDR3 region has 17 residues. CDR3 coding DNA: TGTGCCAGCAGCCAAGAATGGGACAGGGCCCACACAGATACGCAGTATTTT. Translated, it gives CASSQEWDRAHTDTQYF.

The genes are TRBV11-2 and TRBJ2-5; the D gene is possibly TRBD1 (6 bases). Trimming took off 2 bases at V and 2 bases at J, with 12 bases between the two ends. The length of the CDR3 is 15 residues. CDR1 is SGHAT, CDR2 FQNNGV, per germline. The CDR3 DNA reads TGTGCCAGCAGCTTAACAGGGTCGACGCAAGAGACCCAGTACTTC. This encodes CASSLTGSTQETQYF.

This chain links TRBV7-2 with TRBJ1-1; the match to TRBD1 covers 8 bases. There are 16 residues in the CDR3. Germline lookup yields CDR1 SGHTA and CDR2 FQGNSA. With 5 bases clipped from V and 0 bases from J, the junction kept 8 bases outside the gene matches. The CDR3 DNA is TGTGCCAGCAGCCAAGGGACAGGAGTCATGAACACTGAAGCTTTCTTT. It encodes CASSQGTGVMNTEAFF.

This chain uses TRBV7-3 with TRBJ1-1; D perhaps matches TRBD1 (6 bases). Germline loops: CDR1 SGHTA, CDR2 FQGTGA. Trimming removed 4 bases at V and 1 base at J, with 13 bases between. CDR3 length: 15 amino acids. The CDR3 nucleotides read TGTGCCAGCAGCTATAACAGGGAGCAGAACACTGAAGCTTTCTTT. Translation: CASSYNREQNTEAFF.